This T cell receptor (beta chain) is from a study of low-dose radiotherapy and immunotherapy resistance in tumors. In the study overall: Radiation delivery to Cohort 1 consisted of 0.5 Gy per fraction every 2 weeks, summing to 6.5 Gy.

In this sample, this clonotype turned up many times. Trimming removed 3 bases from V and 0 bases from J, with 12 bases in between. The CDR3 runs to 15 residues. Per the germline V gene, CDR1 is DFQATT and CDR2 is SNEGSKA (reference sequence). The sample's time point: after trial treatment. Treatment denoted: LDRT plus nivolumab, ipilimumab, low-dose cyclophosphamide and aspirin (RACIN trial). Both TCRalpha and TCRbeta chains were reverse transcribed with V-gene-specific primers. With a constant-region primer and a V-primer adapter, TCRs were subjected to 20 PCR cycles of amplification. TCRdb recomputed calls from the reads with MiXCR, one row per CDR3 protein. The table records about 100,000 distinct CDR3 sequences, 20% to 25% of them present only once.

Sequencing was performed on PBMCs, taken after low-dose radiotherapy plus immunotherapy. This clonotype was sampled from a male donor with prostate cancer. The J gene is TRBJ2-4, the V gene TRBV20-1; D call uncertain. The CDR3 protein is CSASPLGEAKNIQYF. CDR3 bases: TGCAGTGCTAGCCCCCTGGGTGAAGCCAAAAACATTCAGTACTTC.